The 15 T cell receptor beta chains reported below all come from one sample, sequenced in a study of regulatory T cells in long-lasting Graves disease. Construction of the TCR beta libraries employed iRepertoire HTBI primers in conjunction with Arm-PCR of CDR3 regions. Each CDR3 protein is one row after TCRdb ran MiXCR on the multiplex PCR reads. The data show over 350,000 distinct CDR3 sequences, less than 25% seen once. Time point specified: persistent/refractory GD, antithyroid drugs over 5 years with positive TRAb. PBMC-extracted RNA yielded the TCR library. The specimen was peripheral blood mononuclear cells (PBMCs), collected when the disease was refractory, from a patient treated with antithyroid drugs. These receptors originate from a female donor with Graves disease.

This clonotype was seen ten or more times. The chain carries TRBV6-1 and TRBJ2-5; TRBD2 matches 10 bases. The CDR3 loop spans 15 amino acids. Germline-derived CDR1 and CDR2 are MNHNS and SASEGT. Trimming removed 6 bases from V and 2 bases from J; junction bases left unmatched: 6. This CDR3 is CASRLSGRTQETQYF. As DNA, the CDR3 is TGTGCCAGCAGGCTTAGCGGGAGGACTCAAGAGACCCAGTACTTC.

The chain uses TRBV9 and TRBJ1-2; D is unclear. V dropped 1 base and J dropped 3 bases, with 7 bases sitting between them. CDR1 is SGDLS, CDR2 YYNGEE, per germline. The CDR3 covers 13 residues. CDR3 sequence: CASSVRVDYGYTF. The CDR3 bases are TGTGCCAGCAGCGTACGGGTGGACTATGGCTACACCTTC.

This clonotype was seen many times. V gene TRBV12-3 or TRBV12-4 combines with J gene TRBJ1-5; D ambiguous. This CDR3 contains 13 residues. Trimming pared 6 bases from V and 7 bases from J, leaving 13 bases between. CDR3 nucleotides: TGTGCCAGCAGCAGCGGGATAAACCAGCCCCAGCATTTT. As protein: CASSSGINQPQHF.

This clonotype appeared a few times. The rearrangement uses TRBV28 and TRBJ1-1; D is possibly TRBD1 (5 bases). Germline CDR1 is MDHEN and CDR2 is SYDVKM. The CDR3 runs 16 residues. Trimming removed 3 bases at V and 0 bases at J, with 14 bases between. CDR3 nucleotide sequence: TGTGCCAGCAGTTTGGGGTGGCGGACAATGAACACTGAAGCTTTCTTT. Its translation is CASSLGWRTMNTEAFF. The full variable domain, rest sourced from reference TRBV28 and TRBJ1-1, is DVKVTQSSRYLVKRTGEKVFLECVQDMDHENMFWYRQDPGLGLRLIYFSYDVKMKEKGDIPEGYSVSREKKERFSLILESASTNQTSMYLCASSLGWRTMNTEAFFGQGTRLTVV.

This clonotype was seen only a few times. V usage is TRBV5-1 and J usage is TRBJ2-7, with TRBD1 matching 7 bases. Per germline, CDR1 SGHRS and CDR2 YFSETQ. The V and J ends lost 5 bases and 3 bases, in that order; junction bases with no gene match: 17. The CDR3 is 17 amino acids. CDR3: CASRLEYGAGGNYEQYF. The CDR3 DNA is TGCGCCAGCAGGCTCGAATACGGGGCAGGGGGAAACTACGAGCAGTACTTC.

The chain links TRBV6-2 or TRBV6-3 to TRBJ2-4, with no clear D. The germline V gene has CDR1 MNHEY and CDR2 SVGEGT. Between the trimmed V and J ends, which lost 7 bases and 9 bases, there was a span of 13 bases. The CDR3 covers 12 residues. The CDR3 protein is CASTDDMSIQYF. In DNA form, the CDR3 reads TGTGCCAGCACTGACGATATGTCCATTCAGTACTTC.

This clonotype was found a few times. V usage is TRBV10-3 and J usage is TRBJ1-2; D is possibly TRBD1 (6 bases). Trimming stripped 0 bases from V and 6 bases from J, with 8 bases between. The germline CDR1 and CDR2 sequences are ENHRY and SYGVKD. The CDR3 has 13 residues. The CDR3 coding sequence is TGTGCCATCAGTGAGTCTACAGGGCATGGCTACACCTTC. Protein: CAISESTGHGYTF.

The rearrangement joins TRBV25-1 to TRBJ1-4, with D possibly matching TRBD1 (5 bases). V lost 8 bases to trimming and J lost 7 bases, with 14 bases between them. In germline, CDR1 is MGHDK, CDR2 SYGVNS. The CDR3 extends over 13 amino acids. The CDR3 spells CASLGGSGEKLFF. The CDR3 DNA sequence: TGTGCCAGCCTCGGGGGGAGCGGTGAAAAACTGTTTTTT. Full variable domain (remainder filled in from reference TRBV25-1 and TRBJ1-4): EADIYQTPRYLVIGTGKKITLECSQTMGHDKMYWYQQDPGMELHLIHYSYGVNSTEKGDLSSESTVSRIRTEHFPLTLESARPSHTSQYLCASLGGSGEKLFFGSGTQLSVL.

This rearrangement joins TRBV7-6 to TRBJ2-7, with D unresolved. This CDR3 has 19 residues. Per the germline V gene, CDR1 is SGHVS and CDR2 is FNYEAQ. V lost 1 base and J 0 bases, leaving 22 bases between the germline ends. The CDR3 protein is CASSLVPPSTASSSYEQYF. CDR3 in DNA: TGTGCCAGCAGCTTAGTTCCCCCCTCCACAGCGTCGAGCTCCTACGAGCAGTACTTC. Using reference TRBV7-6 and TRBJ2-7 for the parts outside the CDR3, the full variable domain is GAGVSQSPRYKVTKRGQDVALRCDPISGHVSLYWYRQALGQGPEFLTYFNYEAQQDKSGLPNDRFSAERPEGSISTLTIQRTEQRDSAMYRCASSLVPPSTASSSYEQYFGPGTRLTVT.

The chain has TRBV29-1 and TRBJ2-7, with D perhaps given as TRBD1 or TRBD2 (5 bases each). Trimming pared 6 bases from V and 3 bases from J, leaving 12 bases between. Germline V CDR1 and CDR2: SQVTM, ANQGSEA. The CDR3 has 12 residues. CDR3 nucleotides: TGCAGCGTGAGGGTGCAGGGCTACGAGCAGTACTTC. It codes for CSVRVQGYEQYF.

This clonotype has only a few counts. The V call is TRBV29-1, the J call TRBJ2-7; D is possibly TRBD2 (5 bases). Germline loops: CDR1 SQVTM, CDR2 ANQGSEA. V gave up 4 bases and J gave up 5 bases, with 12 bases separating them. CDR3 length equals 12 residues. The CDR3 here is CSVVVSAHEQYF. The CDR3 nucleotides are TGCAGCGTTGTCGTTAGCGCACACGAGCAGTACTTC.

This clonotype was detected only a few times. The chain carries TRBV18 and TRBJ2-4; 8 nucleotides align to TRBD2. The CDR3 runs 14 residues. Trimming cost V 3 bases and J 6 bases; bases outside gene matches: 4. Germline loops: CDR1 KGHSH, CDR2 LQKENI. The chain's CDR3 is CASSPPGGSNIQYF. CDR3 bases: TGTGCCAGCTCACCCCCGGGAGGGTCAAACATTCAGTACTTC. The variable domain in full, completed from reference TRBV18 and TRBJ2-4, reads NAGVMQNPRHLVRRRGQEARLRCSPMKGHSHVYWYRQLPEEGLKFMVYLQKENIIDESGMPKERFSAEFPKEGPSILRIQQVVRGDSAAYFCASSPPGGSNIQYFGAGTRLSVL.

This chain uses TRBV4-1 with TRBJ2-7; possible D gene TRBD2, 5 bases. Germline CDR1 and CDR2: MGHRA and YSYEKL. V was clipped by 0 bases and J by 3 bases, with 12 bases between them. There are 15 residues in the CDR3. CDR3 DNA sequence: TGCGCCAGCAGCCAAGAGAGGGCATCCCTCTACGAGCAGTACTTC. Amino acids: CASSQERASLYEQYF.

The gene calls are TRBV7-2 and TRBJ2-1; the match to TRBD2 covers 9 bases. V lost 0 bases, J lost 10 bases, and 10 bases stayed unmatched. CDR1 is SGHTA, CDR2 FQGNSA, per germline. The CDR3 consists of 16 residues. CDR3 in amino acids: CASSLAALAGAGEQFF. In nucleotides, the CDR3 is TGTGCCAGCAGCTTAGCGGCGTTAGCGGGAGCTGGCGAGCAGTTCTTC.

Many counts were recorded for this clonotype. The gene calls are TRBV11-2 and TRBJ2-2; D tentatively fits TRBD1 or TRBD2 (6 bases each). Germline lookup yields CDR1 SGHAT and CDR2 FQNNGV. The CDR3 sequence is 17 residues long. Trimming took 5 bases from V and 1 from J, leaving 17 bases between them. This CDR3 reads CASSGGGGSGNTGELFF. Here the CDR3 DNA reads TGTGCCAGCAGCGGAGGGGGTGGGTCCGGGAACACCGGGGAGCTGTTTTTT.